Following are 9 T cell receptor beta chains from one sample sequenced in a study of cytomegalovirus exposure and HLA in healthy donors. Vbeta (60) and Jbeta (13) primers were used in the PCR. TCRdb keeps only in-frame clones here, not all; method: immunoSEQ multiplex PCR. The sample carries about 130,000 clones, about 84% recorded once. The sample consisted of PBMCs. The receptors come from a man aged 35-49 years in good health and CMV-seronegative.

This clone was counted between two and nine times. This CDR3 reads CASSLLIQGIGYTF. For the CDR3, the DNA is TGTGCCAGCAGCTTGCTTATTCAGGGGATCGGCTACACCTTC. The chain uses TRBV7-2 and TRBJ1-2; D is perhaps TRBD1 (6 bases). Trimming stripped 3 bases from V and 8 bases from J, with 16 bases between. CDR1 is SGHTA, CDR2 FQGNSA, per germline. There are 14 residues in the CDR3. The full variable domain, rest sourced from reference TRBV7-2 and TRBJ1-2, is GAGVSQSPSNKVTEKGKDVELRCDPISGHTALYWYRQSLGQGLEFLIYFQGNSAPDKSGLPSDRFSAERTGGSVSTLTIQRTQQEDSAVYLCASSLLIQGIGYTFGSGTRLTVV.

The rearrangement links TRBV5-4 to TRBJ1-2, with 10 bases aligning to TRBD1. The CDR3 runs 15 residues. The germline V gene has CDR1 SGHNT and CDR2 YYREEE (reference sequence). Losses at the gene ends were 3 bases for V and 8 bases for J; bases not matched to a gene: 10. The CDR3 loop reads CASSSPGQGFKGYTF. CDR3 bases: TGTGCCAGCAGCTCACCGGGACAGGGGTTTAAAGGCTACACCTTC.

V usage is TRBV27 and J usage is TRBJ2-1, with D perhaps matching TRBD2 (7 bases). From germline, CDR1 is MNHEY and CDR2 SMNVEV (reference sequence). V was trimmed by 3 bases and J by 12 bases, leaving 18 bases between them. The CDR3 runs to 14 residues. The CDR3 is CASSFEGGAFGQFF. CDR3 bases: TGTGCCAGCAGTTTCGAGGGGGGGGCCTTCGGGCAGTTCTTC.

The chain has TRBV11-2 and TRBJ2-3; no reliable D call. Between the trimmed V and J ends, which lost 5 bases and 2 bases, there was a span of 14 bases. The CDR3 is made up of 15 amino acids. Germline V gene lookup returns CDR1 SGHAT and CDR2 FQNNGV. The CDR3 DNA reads TGTGCCAGCAGCCCGAACATTTTAAACACAGATACGCAGTATTTT. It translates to CASSPNILNTDTQYF.

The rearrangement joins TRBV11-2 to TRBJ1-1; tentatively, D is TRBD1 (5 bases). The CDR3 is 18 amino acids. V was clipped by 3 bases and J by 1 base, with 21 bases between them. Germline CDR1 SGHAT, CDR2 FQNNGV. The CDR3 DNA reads TGTGCCAGCAGCTTCCCCTACCTCCGACAGCCGTCGAACACTGAAGCTTTCTTT. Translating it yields CASSFPYLRQPSNTEAFF.

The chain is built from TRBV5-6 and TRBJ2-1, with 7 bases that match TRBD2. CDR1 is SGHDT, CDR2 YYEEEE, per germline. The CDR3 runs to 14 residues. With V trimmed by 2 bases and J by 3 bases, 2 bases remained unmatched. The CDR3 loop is CASSFGEGYNEQFF. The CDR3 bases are TGTGCCAGCAGCTTCGGGGAGGGCTACAATGAGCAGTTCTTC.

As DNA, the CDR3 is TGTGCCAGCAGTTTCCGAGGGACAGTCAATCAGCCCCAGCATTTT. Protein product: CASSFRGTVNQPQHF. This chain uses TRBV28 with TRBJ1-5; 7 nucleotides agree with TRBD1. This CDR3 contains 15 residues. Germline V gives CDR1 MDHEN, CDR2 SYDVKM. V was clipped by 3 bases and J by 3 bases; unmatched bases: 5.

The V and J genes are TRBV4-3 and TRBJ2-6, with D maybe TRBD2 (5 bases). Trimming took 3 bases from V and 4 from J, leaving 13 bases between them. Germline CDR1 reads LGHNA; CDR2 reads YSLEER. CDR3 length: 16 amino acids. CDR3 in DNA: TGCGCCAGCAGCCAGGCAGAGGGCTCAGGGGCCAACGTCCTGACTTTC. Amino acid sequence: CASSQAEGSGANVLTF.

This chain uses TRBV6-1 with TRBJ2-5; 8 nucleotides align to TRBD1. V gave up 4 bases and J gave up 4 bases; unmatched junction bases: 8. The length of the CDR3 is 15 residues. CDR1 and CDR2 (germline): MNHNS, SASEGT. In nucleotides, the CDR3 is TGTGCCAGCAGTGGGAGGCGACAGGGGCGAGAGACCCAGTACTTC. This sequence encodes CASSGRRQGRETQYF.